This is a list of T cell receptor beta chains from one sample in a study of blood T cell repertoires in COVID-19. The table came from immunoSEQ multiplex PCR; TCRdb's copy has only in-frame clones and leaves some out. The sample has about 170,000 clones, around 83% seen once. Material for sequencing was PBMCs or T cells enriched from blood (not recorded which). Receptor source: a woman aged 45 to 65 in a cohort exposed to, infected with or recovered from COVID-19 (not recorded which). Both conserved end residues are trimmed from each CDR3. A D gene is named only where the DNA matches it firmly.

d_gene,j_gene,v_gene,CDR3aa
TRBD2,TRBJ2-1,TRBV29-1,SGGLAVYSEQF
TRBD2,TRBJ2-3,TRBV5-5,ASSLVVSGGGRKDTQY
.,TRBJ2-7,TRBV3-1/TRBV3-2,ASSQDGGGYEQY
TRBD2,TRBJ2-7,TRBV7-9,ASSHTSGRVLREQY
.,TRBJ2-1,TRBV24-1,ATSPTRDYNEQF
.,TRBJ1-2,TRBV7-2,ASSRQLYGYT
TRBD2,TRBJ2-2,TRBV5-6,ASSLRTSGNTGELF
.,TRBJ1-2,TRBV9,ASSAAGGHT
TRBD1,TRBJ2-1,TRBV27,ASSSNSPWLVGGSEQF
.,TRBJ1-1,TRBV6-4,ASSGPSGVVFDTEAF
TRBD2,TRBJ2-7,TRBV3-1/TRBV3-2,ASSAAATSGVDEQY
.,TRBJ1-4,TRBV6-1,ASSEIGGTTNEKLF
TRBD1,TRBJ2-1,TRBV11-1,ASSLRLWDRGNEQF
TRBD2,TRBJ2-6,TRBV4-2,ASSQGAGLAVSGANVLT
.,TRBJ2-1,TRBV21-1,ASSGTGVALAYNEQF
TRBD1,TRBJ1-6,TRBV19,ASSINSDRGRFNSPLH
.,TRBJ2-7,TRBV24-1,ATSDSDSSRAYEQY
.,TRBJ1-1,TRBV7-6,ASSYLGVDDTEAF
.,TRBJ1-4,TRBV24-1,ATSANLGQPEKLF
.,TRBJ2-5,TRBV18,ASFDGTRETQY
.,TRBJ2-5,TRBV7-9,ASSRQETQY
.,TRBJ1-1,TRBV10-3,AISEGYDTPEAF
.,TRBJ2-2,TRBV30,AWSLSGWAGELF
TRBD1,TRBJ1-2,TRBV5-1,ASSLMTGGGYGYT
.,TRBJ2-7,TRBV6-5,ASSYRGDYEQY
.,TRBJ2-3,TRBV6-2/TRBV6-3,ASSRKPDTDTQY
.,TRBJ2-1,TRBV7-3,ASSLRRENEQF
TRBD1,TRBJ1-2,TRBV28,ASSSTGVYGYT
TRBD2,TRBJ2-1,TRBV7-2,ASSLELAGGNEQF
.,TRBJ2-2,TRBV27,ASSPVSWTGELF
TRBD1,TRBJ2-5,TRBV29-1,SGITGGVETQY
TRBD2,TRBJ2-3,TRBV28,ASGGLAGESTDTQY